Sequencing of this T cell receptor beta chain was carried out in a study of blood T cell repertoires in COVID-19. Study background: Samples representing acute and convalescent COVID-19 were sourced from the United States, Italy and Spain.

The method was immunoSEQ multiplex PCR; TCRdb's version includes in-frame clones alone and lacks a portion of them. The repertoire has 9,500 to 15,000 clones, roughly 80% of them found once; the top ten carry 21%. The V end was cut by 5 bases, the J end by 3 bases, with 13 bases between. This CDR3 comprises 15 residues. CDR1 MDHEN and CDR2 SYDVKM come from the germline V gene. Sequences were obtained from peripheral blood. The rearrangement links TRBV28 to TRBJ1-4, with D possibly TRBD1 on 5 matching bases. The TCR sequence derives from a human donor in a cohort sampled during active COVID-19. CDR3 loop: CASSRRQTSNEKLFF. The CDR3 DNA sequence: TGTGCCAGCAGTAGACGACAGACTTCTAATGAAAAACTGTTTTTT. Together with reference TRBV28 and TRBJ1-4, the CDR3 gives the full variable domain: DVKVTQSSRYLVKRTGEKVFLECVQDMDHENMFWYRQDPGLGLRLIYFSYDVKMKEKGDIPEGYSVSREKKERFSLILESASTNQTSMYLCASSRRQTSNEKLFFGSGTQLSVL.